This T cell receptor (beta chain) was documented in a study of T cell repertoires in cytomegalovirus infection. In regard to this clonotype: Its target is not known.

V was pared by 1 base and J by 6 bases, with 16 bases between. The CDR3 totals 16 residues. CDR1 is MDHEN, CDR2 SYDVKM, per germline. Study-level points and caveats: The ex vivo response was dominated by HLA-C-restricted CMV-specific TCR beta clonotypes.

TCRdb re-called the reads through MiXCR, storing one row per CDR3 protein. The sample yields fewer than 1,000,000 distinct CDR3 sequences, less than 35% seen once. This TCR was recovered from a human donor in good health (CMV status not recorded). Some clones in this sample may be carry-over from other donors' samples. Specimen: cultured CD8+ T cells from PBMCs, collected from culture after CMV antigen stimulation. The gene calls are TRBV28 and TRBJ1-5, with D perhaps TRBD1 (6 bases). CDR3 DNA sequence: TGTGCCAGCAGTTTATTTTGGGGGGCCCTCGGTCAGCCCCAGCATTTT. Protein sequence: CASSLFWGALGQPQHF.